This T cell receptor beta chain was documented in a study of cytomegalovirus exposure and HLA in healthy donors. Study in general: Early release data held around 80 million unique TCRs from HLA-typed donors. Findings of the study overall: A later analysis found most CMV-associated TCR beta chains apparently HLA-restricted. Around 160 TCR beta chains were listed as cytomegalovirus-associated.

It was with 60 Vbeta and 13 Jbeta primers that the PCR ran. Method: immunoSEQ multiplex PCR; TCRdb's copy keeps in-frame clones and lacks some. The repertoire table contains roughly 120,000 clones. On this clone itself: Its matching antigen is unknown.

Germline values: CDR1 MNHEY, CDR2 SMNVEV (reference sequence). The V end lost 5 bases, the J end lost 6 bases, and 11 bases lay between the germline ends. This CDR3 has 13 residues. This sequence originates from a man aged 18 to 29 in good health and CMV-seronegative. Input material: PBMCs. The V call is TRBV27, the J call TRBJ1-5, with D possibly being TRBD1 (5 bases). CDR3 sequence: CASSIRVGQPQHF. CDR3 DNA: TGTGCCAGCAGTATCAGGGTAGGTCAGCCCCAGCATTTT.